This T cell receptor beta chain was captured by sequencing in a study of blood T cell repertoires in COVID-19. The wider study: Whether acute or convalescent, the COVID-19 samples came from the United States, Italy and Spain.

Clones were sequenced by immunoSEQ multiplex PCR, and TCRdb holds only the in-frame ones, with some missing. The data show more than 200,000 clones, 70% to 90% seen once. CDR1 is SGHRS and CDR2 is YFSETQ in the germline V gene. This CDR3 contains 16 residues. The V end lost 2 bases, the J end lost 5 bases, and 19 bases lay between the germline ends. The sequenced material came from peripheral blood. The chain has TRBV5-1 and TRBJ2-5; unclear D gene. This sequence originates from a woman in her 50s with COVID-19, enrolled during active disease. The CDR3 region is CASSLSVPPTSETQYF. The CDR3 DNA sequence: TGCGCCAGCAGCTTATCAGTCCCTCCCACATCTGAGACCCAGTACTTC.